Below, 2 T cell receptor beta chains from the same sample are listed, as sequenced in a study of blood T cells in healthy people across ages. With a J-beta primer mix and a sample-barcoded 5' primer, a second PCR ran about 6 to 11 cycles. TCRdb re-analysed the 5' RACE reads in MiXCR, keeping a single row per CDR3 protein. The table shows over 600,000 distinct CDR3 sequences, with roughly 46% occurring only once. Sample: blood. These receptors came from a man aged 80 or over in good health.

The chain joins TRBV6-1 to TRBJ1-3; no firm D call. V lost 6 bases and J lost 2, with 8 bases in between. This CDR3 is 13 amino acids long. Germline assignment: CDR1 MNHNS and CDR2 SASEGT. CDR3 bases: TGTGCCAGCAGCTCGGGCCCTGGAAACACCATATATTTT. It is translated as CASSSGPGNTIYF.

This rearrangement joins TRBV28 to TRBJ2-7, with 11 positions matching TRBD1. The J call is in doubt because the DNA end fits TRBJ2-5 better. This CDR3 region has 17 residues. Germline lookup yields CDR1 MDHEN and CDR2 SYDVKM. CDR3 sequence (DNA): TGTGCCAGCAGCCTCCCTCCGGGACAGGGGGGAAAAGAGACCCAGTACTTC. The encoded protein is CASSLPPGQGGKETQYF.